Presented here are 32 T cell receptor beta chains from one specimen sequenced in a study of blood T cells in healthy people across ages. With a J-beta primer mix and a sample-barcoded 5' primer, a second PCR ran about 7 to 11 cycles. TCRdb re-derived calls from the 5' RACE reads in MiXCR, one entry per CDR3 protein. The table has approximately 1,700,000 distinct CDR3 sequences, roughly two fifths seen once. Sequencing was done on a sample of blood. The receptors originated from a human donor in good health.

The chain couples TRBV20-1 to TRBJ2-5, with TRBD1 matching over 9 bases. In germline, CDR1 is DFQATT, CDR2 SNEGSKA (reference sequence). V dropped 2 bases and J dropped 2; count of bases not matched to a gene: 9. The CDR3 sequence is 16 residues long. The chain's CDR3 is CSARLPGTGKQETQYF. CDR3 nucleotides: TGCAGTGCTAGACTCCCCGGGACAGGGAAACAAGAGACCCAGTACTTC.

The chain carries TRBV10-3 and TRBJ2-7; D is possibly TRBD1 or TRBD2 (5 bases each). Germline loops: CDR1 ENHRY, CDR2 SYGVKD. The CDR3 has 14 residues. V was cut by 6 bases and J by 3 bases, with 15 bases left in between. The CDR3 reads CAISEGPKNYEQYF. CDR3 in DNA: TGTGCCATCAGCGAGGGACCGAAGAACTACGAGCAGTACTTC.

In its sample, this clonotype was seen a few times. V and J are TRBV5-1 and TRBJ2-1; 7 nucleotides agree with TRBD1. CDR1 and CDR2 (germline): SGHRS, YFSETQ. J gave up 6 bases and V 4 bases, and 7 bases lay outside the gene matches. The CDR3 totals 14 residues. The CDR3: CASSVGQLANEQFF. DNA for the CDR3: TGCGCCAGCAGCGTGGGACAGCTAGCCAATGAGCAGTTCTTC.

This clonotype was observed at least ten times. The chain carries TRBV29-1 and TRBJ1-5, with D possibly TRBD1 on 5 matching bases. The CDR3 spans 12 residues. Germline-derived CDR1 and CDR2 are SQVTM and ANQGSEA. V was pared by 4 bases and J by 11 bases, with 15 bases between. CDR3 DNA: TGCAGCGTTGTGGTGGGGCTTTCGGCCCAGCATTTT. This translates into CSVVVGLSAQHF.

The chain joins TRBV6-1 to TRBJ2-1, with 8 bases lining up with TRBD1. Germline values: CDR1 MNHNS, CDR2 SASEGT. Trimming took 8 bases from V and 6 from J; bases not matched to a gene: 12. This CDR3 contains 15 residues. The CDR3 DNA follows: TGTGCCAGCGTTCGTCTCGAGACAGGGGTCAATGAGCAGTTCTTC. It encodes CASVRLETGVNEQFF.

This clonotype was found a few times. V is TRBV20-1 and J is TRBJ2-7, with D perhaps TRBD2 (6 bases). V lost 6 bases and J 3 bases, leaving 15 bases between the germline ends. The CDR3 runs to 13 residues. Germline V gene lookup returns CDR1 DFQATT and CDR2 SNEGSKA (reference sequence). The CDR3 nucleotides read TGCAGTGCGCAGACGGGAGCCATCTACGAGCAGTACTTC. Its translation: CSAQTGAIYEQYF.

The rearrangement uses TRBV27 and TRBJ1-1; no definite D call. Germline V gene sequence: CDR1 MNHEY, CDR2 SMNVEV (reference sequence). Deletions cut 2 bases from V and 4 bases from J, with 11 bases between. The CDR3 has 14 residues. The CDR3 protein is CASSLNEGGTEAFF. The CDR3 region has the DNA TGTGCCAGCAGTTTAAACGAGGGAGGCACTGAAGCTTTCTTT.

In its sample, this clonotype was seen a few times. V usage is TRBV20-1 and J usage is TRBJ2-3; D is undetermined. Between the trimmed V and J ends, which lost 3 bases and 4 bases, there was a span of 14 bases. CDR1 is DFQATT and CDR2 is SNEGSKA in the germline V gene (reference sequence). This CDR3 contains 14 residues. The CDR3 DNA reads as TGCAGTGCTAGTCTAGAGTTTATCCCAGATACGCAGTATTTT. Translating gives CSASLEFIPDTQYF.

This clonotype was seen only once. The J gene is TRBJ1-2, the V gene TRBV6-1, with D possibly TRBD1 on 5 matching bases. Germline lookup yields CDR1 MNHNS and CDR2 SASEGT. The CDR3 is 13 amino acids. Trimming cost V 4 bases and J 6 bases, with 12 bases left between them. CDR3 loop: CASSVFGTHGYTF. CDR3 bases: TGTGCCAGCAGTGTATTCGGGACCCATGGCTACACCTTC.

The CDR3 region is CASSLRPAGAGETQYF. DNA for the CDR3: TGTGCCAGCAGCTTAAGGCCCGCGGGGGCCGGGGAGACCCAGTACTTC. This chain uses TRBV7-2 with TRBJ2-5; tentative D call: TRBD2 (7 bases). The CDR3 is made up of 16 amino acids. V dropped 2 bases and J dropped 5 bases, with 18 bases sitting between them. Germline CDR1 SGHTA, CDR2 FQGNSA.

This clonotype was counted only a few times. The genes are TRBV7-9 and TRBJ1-2, with a weak D call TRBD1 (6 bases). The CDR3 has 15 amino acids. Germline V gene data show CDR1 as SEHNR and CDR2 as FQNEAQ (reference sequence). V shed 4 bases and J shed 5 bases, with 17 bases lying between them. As DNA, the CDR3 is TGTGCCAGCAGCTCGGGACACACATTTCTTTATGGCTACACCTTC. This codes for CASSSGHTFLYGYTF.

V usage is TRBV7-2 and J usage is TRBJ1-2; D ambiguous. V gave up 3 bases and J gave up 8 bases, with 10 bases separating them. Germline values: CDR1 SGHTA, CDR2 FQGNSA. CDR3 size: 12 residues. The CDR3: CASSFTAEGYTF. The CDR3 coding sequence is TGTGCCAGCAGCTTCACCGCCGAGGGCTACACCTTC.

This clonotype appeared many times. This chain joins TRBV6-5 and TRBJ2-7; 7 nucleotides line up with TRBD1. Germline CDR1 is MNHEY and CDR2 is SVGAGI. The CDR3 runs to 15 residues. V shed 0 bases and J 1 base; nucleotides not matched to a gene: 3. CDR3 region: CASSYSGTVSYEQYF. The CDR3 DNA reads TGTGCCAGCAGTTACTCCGGGACAGTTTCCTACGAGCAGTACTTC.

This clonotype has just one count. The chain employs TRBV12-3 or TRBV12-4 and TRBJ1-5; possible D gene TRBD1, 5 bases. This CDR3 is 13 amino acids long. V dropped 6 bases and J dropped 6 bases, with 12 bases sitting between them. The CDR3 DNA follows: TGTGCCAGCAGCAGGGACGAGGCTCAGCCCCAGCATTTT. This gives the protein CASSRDEAQPQHF.

This clonotype was picked up a small number of times. J is TRBJ1-2 and V is TRBV15; a possible D gene is TRBD1 (6 bases). The CDR3 totals 13 residues. CDR1 and CDR2 (germline): LNHNV, YYDKDF (reference sequence). V lost 5 bases and J 5 bases, leaving 12 bases between the germline ends. The CDR3 DNA reads TGTGCCACCAGCTCCGGGACATGGTATGGCTACACCTTC. Amino acids: CATSSGTWYGYTF.

This clonotype was seen a few times. This chain links TRBV5-1 with TRBJ2-3; 7 bases map to TRBD1. Trimming removed 2 bases from V and 2 bases from J; junction bases left unmatched: 2. Germline CDR1 is SGHRS and CDR2 is YFSETQ. CDR3 length equals 14 residues. CDR3 DNA sequence: TGCGCCAGCAGCTTAACAGGGGACACAGATACGCAGTATTTT. It yields the protein CASSLTGDTDTQYF.

The table lists this clonotype with a count of one. The rearrangement uses TRBV2 and TRBJ1-2, with a tentative D call TRBD1 (6 bases). Deletions cut 7 bases from V and 6 bases from J, with 15 bases between. Germline V CDR1 and CDR2: SNHLY, FYNNEI. The CDR3 consists of 13 residues. CDR3: CASKGQMGDGYTF. In DNA, the CDR3 is TGTGCCAGCAAAGGACAGATGGGGGATGGCTACACCTTC. The variable domain in full, completed from reference TRBV2 and TRBJ1-2, reads EPEVTQTPSHQVTQMGQEVILRCVPISNHLYFYWYRQILGQKVEFLVSFYNNEISEKSEIFDDQFSVERPDGSNFTLKIRSTKLEDSAMYFCASKGQMGDGYTFGSGTRLTVV.

This chain uses TRBV4-1 with TRBJ1-1, with D tentatively TRBD1 (5 bases). The CDR3 covers 13 residues. V dropped 7 bases and J dropped 2 bases, with 11 bases sitting between them. Germline values: CDR1 MGHRA, CDR2 YSYEKL. This CDR3 is CASKQGINTEAFF. In nucleotides, the CDR3 is TGCGCCAGCAAGCAGGGTATAAACACTGAAGCTTTCTTT.

Remarks on this clonotype: At one boundary the junction diverges from the germline segment, which might be a read error. V gene TRBV4-1 combines with J gene TRBJ1-2; perhaps TRBD1 as D (5 bases). Germline assignment: CDR1 MGHRA and CDR2 YSYEKL. CDR3 length: 17 residues. CDR3 region: CASSHVVAGPPNYGYTF. The CDR3 DNA reads TGCGCCAGCAGCCACGTAGTCGCAGGGCCTCCTAACTACGGCTACACCTTC.

This clonotype was counted ten times or more. This chain connects TRBV9 to TRBJ2-5; D may match TRBD1 or TRBD2 (5 bases each). The CDR3 runs to 13 residues. In germline, CDR1 is SGDLS, CDR2 YYNGEE. V was clipped by 3 bases and J by 1 base, with 7 bases between them. This CDR3 reads CASSAGTQETQYF. As DNA, the CDR3 is TGTGCCAGCAGCGCCGGGACCCAAGAGACCCAGTACTTC.

As concerns this clonotype: An end of the junction does not agree with germline; a read error may underlie this. The chain uses TRBV12-3 or TRBV12-4 and TRBJ1-2; TRBD1 aligns across 8 bases. The CDR3 length is 14 residues. CDR3 sequence reads: CANSLLQGAYGYTF. CDR3 nucleotide sequence: TGTGCCAACAGTTTACTCCAGGGGGCATATGGCTACACCTTC.

The rearrangement joins TRBV5-1 to TRBJ1-4; D might be TRBD1 (5 bases). The germline V gene has CDR1 SGHRS and CDR2 YFSETQ. The CDR3 has 16 amino acids. V was trimmed by 1 base and J by 0 bases, leaving 10 bases between them. The CDR3 DNA follows: TGCGCCAGCAGCTTGTTGGGACTCACAACTAATGAAAAACTGTTTTTT. This encodes CASSLLGLTTNEKLFF.

The rearrangement uses TRBV6-5 and TRBJ2-1; a weak D match, TRBD2 (6 bases). The CDR3 length is 11 residues. CDR1 MNHEY and CDR2 SVGAGI come from the germline V gene. V was cut by 7 bases and J by 9 bases, with 10 bases left in between. CDR3: CASTSGLEQFF. The CDR3 bases are TGTGCCAGCACCTCGGGACTTGAGCAGTTCTTC.

This clonotype has just a few counts. The V call is TRBV9, the J call TRBJ2-5; tentative D call: TRBD1 (5 bases). Germline assignment: CDR1 SGDLS and CDR2 YYNGEE. V was cut by 3 bases and J by 2 bases, with 8 bases left in between. There are 13 residues in the CDR3. The CDR3 region is CASSGTTQETQYF. CDR3 nucleotide sequence: TGTGCCAGCAGCGGGACAACTCAAGAGACCCAGTACTTC.

This clonotype came up a few times. The rearrangement joins TRBV11-2 to TRBJ1-5, with 10 bases matching TRBD1. Trimming took 0 bases from V and 7 from J; bases not matched to a gene: 9. CDR1 and CDR2 (germline): SGHAT, FQNNGV. CDR3 length: 17 amino acids. The CDR3: CASSLDGDRGLEQPQHF. CDR3 bases: TGTGCCAGCAGCTTAGATGGGGACAGGGGATTGGAGCAGCCCCAGCATTTT.

The rearrangement links TRBV6-5 to TRBJ1-2; D call uncertain. V was cut by 0 bases and J by 2 bases, with 7 bases left in between. Germline assignment: CDR1 MNHEY and CDR2 SVGAGI. This CDR3 region has 14 residues. Here the CDR3 reads CASSYSSRNYGYTF. As DNA, the CDR3 is TGTGCCAGCAGTTACTCATCGAGAAACTATGGCTACACCTTC.

This clonotype was detected only a few times. This chain links TRBV10-3 with TRBJ1-2; tentatively, D is TRBD1 (5 bases). The CDR3 runs 15 residues. CDR1 is ENHRY, CDR2 SYGVKD, per germline. V gave up 0 bases and J gave up 3 bases, with 11 bases separating them. The CDR3 spells CAISESARAHYGYTF. In nucleotides, the CDR3 is TGTGCCATCAGTGAGTCGGCCAGGGCCCACTATGGCTACACCTTC.

The V gene is TRBV19, the J gene TRBJ1-4; maybe TRBD1 (5 bases). The V gene lost 6 bases and the J gene lost 5 bases, with 13 bases spanning the gap. CDR1 LNHDA and CDR2 SQIVND come from the germline V gene (reference sequence). CDR3 length equals 14 residues. This CDR3 reads CASSIQGLNEKLFF. Here the CDR3 DNA reads TGTGCCAGTAGCATCCAGGGACTGAATGAAAAACTGTTTTTT.

This clonotype has a handful of counts. CDR3 bases: TGTGCCAGCAGTTGGGGGAGGGCCTACGAGCAGTACTTC. Translated: CASSWGRAYEQYF. The V call is TRBV27, the J call TRBJ2-7; TRBD2 agrees at 7 bases. The V gene's germline CDR1 is MNHEY and CDR2 SMNVEV (reference sequence). This CDR3 is 13 amino acids long. Losses at the gene ends were 4 bases for V and 2 bases for J; bases not matched to a gene: 2.

There are a few counts of this clonotype. J is TRBJ1-1 and V is TRBV3-1; D is unresolved. Trimming pared 3 bases from V and 7 bases from J, leaving 12 bases between. From germline, CDR1 is LGHDT and CDR2 YNNKEL (reference sequence). The CDR3 runs 13 residues. The CDR3 loop is CASSQRDPDEAFF. In DNA form, the CDR3 reads TGTGCCAGCAGCCAGAGAGACCCCGATGAAGCTTTCTTT.

This clonotype appeared a few times. In DNA form, the CDR3 reads TGCAGTGTCAGCGAACACGACCTCAATCAGCCCCAGCATTTT. Translating it yields CSVSEHDLNQPQHF. The V gene is TRBV20-1, the J gene TRBJ1-5, with no clear D. CDR1 DFQATT and CDR2 SNEGSKA come from the germline V gene (reference sequence). V lost 7 bases and J 3 bases, leaving 16 bases between the germline ends. This CDR3 is 14 amino acids long.

V and J are TRBV7-2 and TRBJ1-2, with D hard to call. This CDR3 is built from 15 residues. Germline CDR1 SGHTA, CDR2 FQGNSA. Trimming pared 1 base from V and 6 bases from J, leaving 15 bases between. As DNA, the CDR3 is TGTGCCAGCAGCTTAGTAGGTCTTCTCAGCAATGGCTACACCTTC. Its translation: CASSLVGLLSNGYTF.